Listed below are T cell receptor beta chains from one sample, sequenced in a study of cytomegalovirus exposure and HLA in healthy donors. TCRdb's copy holds only in-frame clones and misses some; the assay was immunoSEQ multiplex PCR. The sample lists over 150,000 clones, about 71% occurring once. Sequenced: PBMCs. Receptor source: a woman aged 30 to 39 in good health and CMV-seronegative. Both conserved end residues are part of each CDR3. Each record gives: D gene, J gene, clone size, V gene, CDR3 protein, CDR3 DNA. The D gene is left open where the match is weak. Size tells how often a clone was seen (once, few, many) or the class of an expanded clone, and some rows leave it out.

D: -
J: TRBJ1-5
size: -
V: TRBV28
CDR3: CASSTLGDMQYSNQPQHF
DNA: TGTGCCAGCAGTACTCTCGGGGACATGCAGTATAGCAATCAGCCCCAGCATTTT

D: TRBD1
J: TRBJ1-4
size: -
V: TRBV9
CDR3: CASSPSVTGEGEKLFF
DNA: TGTGCCAGCAGCCCAAGTGTGACAGGGGAAGGCGAAAAACTGTTTTTT

D: TRBD1
J: TRBJ1-3
size: -
V: TRBV28
CDR3: CASSLAGQGYTIYF
DNA: TGTGCCAGCAGTTTGGCGGGACAGGGCTACACCATATATTTT

D: TRBD1
J: TRBJ1-1
size: -
V: TRBV27
CDR3: CASSFLGDRANTEAFF
DNA: TGTGCCAGCAGTTTTCTAGGCGACAGGGCGAACACTGAAGCTTTCTTT

D: -
J: TRBJ1-1
size: -
V: TRBV6-5
CDR3: CASSETGPNTEAFF
DNA: TGTGCCAGCAGCGAAACAGGACCGAACACTGAAGCTTTCTTT

D: -
J: TRBJ2-5
size: -
V: TRBV15
CDR3: CATSSQAQETQYF
DNA: TGTGCCACCAGCAGCCAGGCCCAAGAGACCCAGTACTTC

D: -
J: TRBJ2-7
size: few
V: TRBV7-3
CDR3: CASSLETGNEQYF
DNA: TGTGCCAGCAGCTTAGAGACGGGGAACGAGCAGTACTTC

D: -
J: TRBJ2-3
size: -
V: TRBV2
CDR3: CASSPLGTDTDTQYF
DNA: TGTGCCAGCAGCCCCCTTGGGACTGACACAGATACGCAGTATTTT

D: TRBD2
J: TRBJ2-1
size: few
V: TRBV5-6
CDR3: CASSLPAGTAEQFF
DNA: TGTGCCAGCAGCCTCCCAGCGGGGACGGCGGAGCAGTTCTTC

D: -
J: TRBJ1-1
size: -
V: TRBV5-1
CDR3: CASGPRRGNTEAFF
DNA: TGCGCCAGCGGGCCTAGGAGGGGGAACACTGAAGCTTTCTTT

D: -
J: TRBJ2-7
size: -
V: TRBV7-2
CDR3: CASSLARDQSYEQYF
DNA: TGTGCCAGCAGCTTAGCGCGGGACCAGTCCTACGAGCAGTACTTC

D: -
J: TRBJ2-3
size: -
V: TRBV10-3
CDR3: CAISERRQSSTDTQYF
DNA: TGTGCCATCAGTGAGAGGCGACAATCTAGCACAGATACGCAGTATTTT

D: -
J: TRBJ1-2
size: -
V: TRBV7-2
CDR3: CASAPGGATSYGYTF
DNA: TGTGCCAGCGCCCCGGGTGGGGCTACGTCCTATGGCTACACCTTC

D: -
J: TRBJ1-1
size: -
V: TRBV2
CDR3: CASSGRDVNTEAFF
DNA: TGTGCCAGCAGTGGGCGGGATGTGAACACTGAAGCTTTCTTT

D: -
J: TRBJ2-3
size: -
V: TRBV28
CDR3: CATYTRDIGRADTQYF
DNA: TGTGCCACCTACACCCGGGACATCGGGCGCGCAGATACGCAGTATTTT

D: -
J: TRBJ1-5
size: -
V: TRBV19
CDR3: CASSWAGYDQPQHF
DNA: TGTGCCAGTAGTTGGGCAGGGTATGACCAGCCCCAGCATTTT

D: -
J: TRBJ1-2
size: -
V: TRBV4-3
CDR3: CASSQELGGAGGYPF
DNA: TGCGCCAGCAGCCAAGAACTAGGAGGGGCGGGAGGCTACCCCTTC

D: TRBD2
J: TRBJ2-1
size: -
V: TRBV7-3
CDR3: CASSLGRRERSEQFF
DNA: TGTGCCAGCAGCTTAGGGCGGCGGGAGCGGTCTGAGCAGTTCTTC

D: TRBD2
J: TRBJ2-3
size: -
V: TRBV7-6
CDR3: CASSLGDYISTDTQYF
DNA: TGTGCCAGCAGCTTAGGGGACTACATAAGCACAGATACGCAGTATTTT

D: -
J: TRBJ2-1
size: -
V: TRBV5-1
CDR3: CASSSNLGGDYNEQFF
DNA: TGCGCCAGCAGCTCTAACCTAGGGGGGGATTACAATGAGCAGTTCTTC

D: -
J: TRBJ1-1
size: few
V: TRBV14
CDR3: CASSNSLNTEAFF
DNA: TGTGCCAGCAGCAACAGCCTGAACACTGAAGCTTTCTTT

D: -
J: TRBJ1-1
size: -
V: TRBV7-2
CDR3: CASSREGSTEAFF
DNA: TGTGCCAGCAGTCGGGAGGGAAGCACTGAAGCTTTCTTT

D: -
J: TRBJ1-1
size: few
V: TRBV9
CDR3: CASSPTGFVNTEAFF
DNA: TGTGCCAGCAGCCCAACAGGGTTCGTGAACACTGAAGCTTTCTTT

D: -
J: TRBJ1-2
size: few
V: TRBV27
CDR3: CASSPPAGSGYTF
DNA: TGTGCCAGCAGTCCCCCCGCAGGGTCTGGCTACACCTTC

D: TRBD1
J: TRBJ1-2
size: few
V: TRBV19
CDR3: CASSRDRGYGYTF
DNA: TGTGCCAGTAGTCGGGACAGAGGATATGGCTACACCTTC

D: -
J: TRBJ2-5
size: -
V: TRBV21-1
CDR3: CASSKRPSQETQYF
DNA: TGTGCCAGCAGCAAACGCCCCAGTCAAGAGACCCAGTACTTC

D: TRBD1
J: TRBJ1-3
size: -
V: TRBV7-3
CDR3: CASSLMAGGRNTIYF
DNA: TGTGCCAGCAGCTTAATGGCAGGGGGTAGAAACACCATATATTTT

D: -
J: TRBJ1-5
size: -
V: TRBV4-1
CDR3: CASSQEERNQPQHF
DNA: TGCGCCAGCAGCCAAGAAGAGCGGAATCAGCCCCAGCATTTT

D: -
J: TRBJ1-2
size: -
V: TRBV25-1
CDR3: CASSDTPGNYGYTF
DNA: TGTGCCAGCAGTGATACTCCAGGGAACTATGGCTACACCTTC

D: TRBD1
J: TRBJ2-1
size: -
V: TRBV2
CDR3: CASFQGDNEQFF
DNA: TGTGCCAGTTTCCAGGGGGATAATGAGCAGTTCTTC

D: -
J: TRBJ1-3
size: -
V: TRBV5-1
CDR3: CASSLGTNSGNTIYF
DNA: TGCGCCAGCAGCTTGGGGACAAACTCTGGAAACACCATATATTTT

D: -
J: TRBJ2-3
size: few
V: TRBV12-5
CDR3: CASGVDSHTDTQYF
DNA: TGTGCTAGTGGAGTGGACTCCCACACAGATACGCAGTATTTT

D: -
J: TRBJ2-1
size: -
V: TRBV27
CDR3: CASRRALSSYNEQFF
DNA: TGTGCCAGCAGGAGGGCACTGAGCTCCTACAATGAGCAGTTCTTC

D: -
J: TRBJ1-6
size: -
V: TRBV28
CDR3: CASSPMDWSYNSPLHF
DNA: TGTGCCAGCAGTCCTATGGACTGGTCCTATAATTCACCCCTCCACTTT

D: TRBD1
J: TRBJ1-6
size: -
V: TRBV28
CDR3: CASRRQGVNSPLHF
DNA: TGTGCCAGCAGAAGACAGGGGGTGAATTCACCCCTCCACTTT

D: TRBD2
J: TRBJ2-1
size: -
V: TRBV4-3
CDR3: CASSQDMGTSGSHEQFF
DNA: TGCGCCAGCAGCCAAGATATGGGGACTAGCGGGAGTCATGAGCAGTTCTTC

D: TRBD2
J: TRBJ2-1
size: -
V: TRBV7-9
CDR3: CASSSQAGVELGQFF
DNA: TGTGCCAGCAGCTCCCAAGCGGGAGTAGAGCTTGGGCAGTTCTTC

D: -
J: TRBJ1-5
size: -
V: TRBV6-1
CDR3: CASSEGYRVYQPQHF
DNA: TGTGCCAGCAGTGAAGGCTACAGGGTATATCAGCCCCAGCATTTT

D: -
J: TRBJ2-1
size: few
V: TRBV12-1
CDR3: CASSFRGLAGSSYNEQFF
DNA: TGTGCCAGCAGCTTTAGGGGACTAGCGGGGAGCTCCTACAATGAGCAGTTCTTC

D: -
J: TRBJ2-1
size: -
V: TRBV4-2
CDR3: CASSLDNEQFF
DNA: TGTGCCAGCAGCCTAGACAATGAGCAGTTCTTC

D: TRBD1
J: TRBJ2-2
size: -
V: TRBV2
CDR3: CASRGTGSGGELFF
DNA: TGTGCCAGCAGGGGGACAGGTTCGGGCGGGGAGCTGTTTTTT

D: -
J: TRBJ2-2
size: -
V: TRBV4-3
CDR3: CASSQDLGRGGLPGELFF
DNA: TGCGCCAGCAGCCAAGATTTGGGAAGGGGAGGCCTTCCCGGGGAGCTGTTTTTT

D: -
J: TRBJ1-1
size: -
V: TRBV5-1
CDR3: CASSLHSTGGSNTEAFF
DNA: TGCGCCAGCAGCTTGCACTCAACCGGCGGAAGTAACACTGAAGCTTTCTTT

D: TRBD2
J: TRBJ2-5
size: -
V: TRBV5-1
CDR3: CASSLAGGSVRTQYF
DNA: TGCGCCAGCAGCTTGGCGGGGGGATCGGTAAGGACCCAGTACTTC

D: -
J: TRBJ2-7
size: -
V: TRBV7-2
CDR3: CASSSRRQRVAEQYF
DNA: TGTGCCAGCAGCTCCCGACGCCAGCGGGTTGCCGAGCAGTACTTC

D: TRBD1
J: TRBJ1-1
size: -
V: TRBV6-1
CDR3: CASSPIGQGNTEAFF
DNA: TGTGCCAGCAGTCCCATTGGACAGGGAAACACTGAAGCTTTCTTT

D: TRBD1
J: TRBJ1-1
size: -
V: TRBV7-9
CDR3: CASSFGQGNTEAFF
DNA: TGTGCCAGCAGCTTTGGACAGGGAAACACTGAAGCTTTCTTT

D: TRBD1
J: TRBJ2-7
size: -
V: TRBV19
CDR3: CASSITDRVVDEQYF
DNA: TGTGCCAGTAGTATAACCGACAGGGTGGTCGACGAGCAGTACTTC

D: TRBD1
J: TRBJ1-6
size: few
V: TRBV25-1
CDR3: CASSRDSYNSPLHF
DNA: TGTGCCAGCAGCCGGGACAGCTATAATTCACCCCTCCACTTT

D: -
J: TRBJ2-7
size: -
V: TRBV7-5
CDR3: CVRSLSRFKDEQYF
DNA: TGTGTCAGAAGCTTATCCAGGTTTAAGGACGAGCAGTACTTC

D: TRBD1
J: TRBJ1-1
size: once
V: TRBV19
CDR3: CASTTGLPPEAFF
DNA: TGTGCCAGTACGACAGGGCTACCACCTGAAGCTTTCTTT

D: -
J: TRBJ2-7
size: -
V: TRBV6-1
CDR3: CASSEPLSYEQYF
DNA: TGTGCCAGCAGTGAACCTTTGAGTTACGAGCAGTACTTC

D: TRBD1
J: TRBJ2-2
size: -
V: TRBV5-1
CDR3: CASKDRAGELFF
DNA: TGCGCCAGCAAGGACAGGGCCGGGGAGCTGTTTTTT

D: -
J: TRBJ2-1
size: -
V: TRBV6-6
CDR3: CASRELRGEQFF
DNA: TGTGCCAGCAGGGAGCTTCGAGGGGAGCAGTTCTTC

D: -
J: TRBJ1-1
size: -
V: TRBV5-6
CDR3: CASSLDWSEAFF
DNA: TGTGCCAGCAGCTTGGACTGGAGTGAAGCTTTCTTT

D: -
J: TRBJ1-2
size: -
V: TRBV7-9
CDR3: CASSFDSSGYTF
DNA: TGTGCCAGCAGCTTCGACAGTAGTGGCTACACCTTC

D: TRBD1
J: TRBJ2-7
size: -
V: TRBV7-2
CDR3: CASSAGDRVLGQYF
DNA: TGTGCCAGCAGCGCAGGGGACAGGGTGCTGGGGCAGTACTTC